This T cell receptor (beta chain) was observed in a study of control samples from healthy donors and cancer patients. The data were produced by immunoSEQ multiplex PCR, yet TCRdb's version contains in-frame clones alone and is incomplete. The sample carries roughly 30,000 clones, roughly 87% recorded once. The source of this sequence is a female donor with melanoma. Sequences were obtained from formalin-fixed, paraffin-embedded tissue.

CDR3 sequence reads: CASSEAVLSTDTQYF. The CDR3 region has the DNA TGTGCCAGCAGTGAGGCGGTTCTAAGCACAGATACGCAGTATTTT. The V and J genes are TRBV27 and TRBJ2-3; unclear D gene. The germline V gene has CDR1 MNHEY and CDR2 SMNVEV (reference sequence). The V and J ends lost 5 bases and 0 bases respectively, with 12 bases between them. CDR3 length: 15 amino acids.